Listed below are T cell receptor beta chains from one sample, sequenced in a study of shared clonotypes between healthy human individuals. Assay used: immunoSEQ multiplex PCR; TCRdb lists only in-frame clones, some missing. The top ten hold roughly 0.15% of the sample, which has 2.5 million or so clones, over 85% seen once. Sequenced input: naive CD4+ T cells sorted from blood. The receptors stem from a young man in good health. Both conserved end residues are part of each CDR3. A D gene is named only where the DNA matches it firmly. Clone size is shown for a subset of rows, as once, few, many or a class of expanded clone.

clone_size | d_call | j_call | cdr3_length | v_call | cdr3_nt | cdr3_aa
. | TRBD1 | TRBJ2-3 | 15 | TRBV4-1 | TGCGCCAGCAGCCGGACAGGGGATAATACAGATACGCAGTATTTT | CASSRTGDNTDTQYF
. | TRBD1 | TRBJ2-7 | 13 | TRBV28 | TGTGCCAGCAGTTCAGGGGGCGGGGACGAGCAGTACTTC | CASSSGGGDEQYF
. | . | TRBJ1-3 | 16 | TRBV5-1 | TGCGCCAGCAGCCTTTCAACACCGAGCTCTGGAAACACCATATATTTT | CASSLSTPSSGNTIYF
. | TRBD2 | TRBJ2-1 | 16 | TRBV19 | TGTGCCAGTAGTTTCCCATGGCAGCGGGGCTGGAATGAGCAGTTCTTC | CASSFPWQRGWNEQFF
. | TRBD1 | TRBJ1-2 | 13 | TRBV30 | TGTGCCTGGACCCAGGGGGGTAACTATGGCTACACCTTC | CAWTQGGNYGYTF
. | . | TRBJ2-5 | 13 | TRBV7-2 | TGTGCCAGCAGCCTACGGTCCCAAGAGACCCAGTACTTC | CASSLRSQETQYF
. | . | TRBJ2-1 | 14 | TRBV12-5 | TGTGCTAGTGGTCGCGGGACTTCCTACAATGAGCAGTTCTTC | CASGRGTSYNEQFF
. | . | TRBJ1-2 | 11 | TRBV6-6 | TGTGCCAGCAGTTACGTCTCTGGCTACACCTTC | CASSYVSGYTF
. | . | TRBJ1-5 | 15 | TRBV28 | TGTGCCAGCAATCCGGACGGAGCCAGCAATCAGCCCCAGCATTTT | CASNPDGASNQPQHF
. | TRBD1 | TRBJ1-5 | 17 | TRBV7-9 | TGTGCCAGCAGCCCCGGGACAGGGTCTTATAGCAATCAGCCCCAGCATTTT | CASSPGTGSYSNQPQHF
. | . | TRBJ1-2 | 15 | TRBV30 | TGTGCCTGGAGTGTGCAGGCAGGGCATTTCGGAGGCTACACCTTC | CAWSVQAGHFGGYTF
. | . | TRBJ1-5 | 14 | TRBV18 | TGTGCCAGCTCACCAGGGGCCAGCAATCAGCCCCAGCATTTT | CASSPGASNQPQHF
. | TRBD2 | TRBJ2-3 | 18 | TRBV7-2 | TGTGCCAGCAGCTCACCCGGGACTAGCGGGGGCCCCACAGATACGCAGTATTTT | CASSSPGTSGGPTDTQYF
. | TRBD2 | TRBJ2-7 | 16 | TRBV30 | TGTGCCTGGAGATACTCGGGGGGGGGACCCCCCTACGAGCAGTACTTC | CAWRYSGGGPPYEQYF
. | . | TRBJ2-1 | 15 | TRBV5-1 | TGCGCCAGCAGCTTGAGTCTAGCGACTCCCAATGAGCAGTTCTTC | CASSLSLATPNEQFF
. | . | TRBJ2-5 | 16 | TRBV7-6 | TGTGCCAGCAGCCGACGCCCCGGACTATCAATTGAGACCCAGTACTTC | CASSRRPGLSIETQYF
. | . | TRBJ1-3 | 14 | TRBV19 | TGTGCCAGTAGGACATCCCCCTCTGGAAACACCATATATTTT | CASRTSPSGNTIYF
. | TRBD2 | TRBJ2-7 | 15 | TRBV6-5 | TGTGCCAGCAGCGTGACTAGCGGGAGTTTCTACGAGCAGTACTTC | CASSVTSGSFYEQYF
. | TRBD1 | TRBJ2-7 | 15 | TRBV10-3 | TGTGCCATCAGTGGTGGGACAGGGCCTTTCTACGAGCAGTACTTC | CAISGGTGPFYEQYF
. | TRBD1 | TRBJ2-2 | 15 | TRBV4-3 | TGCGCCAGCGGGCGAGGGACAGGGATAACCGGGGAGCTGTTTTTT | CASGRGTGITGELFF
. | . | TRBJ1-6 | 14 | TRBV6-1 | TGTGCCGTCGGGGGCAGGTCAGGGAATTCACCCCTCCACTTT | CAVGGRSGNSPLHF
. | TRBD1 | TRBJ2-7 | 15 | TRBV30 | TGTGCCTGGAGGGGACAGGGTGGTTCTGGGGACGAGCAGTACTTC | CAWRGQGGSGDEQYF
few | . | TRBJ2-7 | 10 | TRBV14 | TGTGCCAGCAGCTCCTACGAGCAGTACTTC | CASSSYEQYF
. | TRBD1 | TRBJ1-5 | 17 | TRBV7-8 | TGTGCCAGCAGCCTCGGGACAGACTCATTCGGCAATCAGCCCCAGCATTTT | CASSLGTDSFGNQPQHF
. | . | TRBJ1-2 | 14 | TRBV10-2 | TGCGCCAGCAGTGAGTCGGTCGGGTCAGGCGGCTACACCTTC | CASSESVGSGGYTF
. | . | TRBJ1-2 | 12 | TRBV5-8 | TGTGCCAGCAGCCCAGGGTCTCGAGGCTACACCTTC | CASSPGSRGYTF
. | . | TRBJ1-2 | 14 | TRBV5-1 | TGCGCCAGCAGCTTGGAAGGGCGTAACTATGGCTACACCTTC | CASSLEGRNYGYTF
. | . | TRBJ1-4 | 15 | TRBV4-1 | TGCGCCAGCAGTCCCTTTGGGGGCGGAGGTGAAAAACTGTTTTTT | CASSPFGGGGEKLFF
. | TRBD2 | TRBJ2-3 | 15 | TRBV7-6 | TGTGCCAGCAGCGGAGTAGCGGGATTGGTAGATACGCAGTATTTT | CASSGVAGLVDTQYF
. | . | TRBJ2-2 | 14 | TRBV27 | TGTGCCAGCAGCCACGGTGCGGGGTCCGGGGAGCTGTTTTTT | CASSHGAGSGELFF
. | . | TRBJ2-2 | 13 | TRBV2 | TGTGCCAGCAGTGAAGAGTGGACCGGGGAGCTGTTTTTT | CASSEEWTGELFF
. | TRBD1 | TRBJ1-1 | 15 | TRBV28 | TGTGCCAGCAGTTCAAGGGGGCAGTCGAACACTGAAGCTTTCTTT | CASSSRGQSNTEAFF
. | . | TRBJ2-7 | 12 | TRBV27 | TGTGCCAGCAGTTTCACAGGGTACGAGCAGTACTTC | CASSFTGYEQYF
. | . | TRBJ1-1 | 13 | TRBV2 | TGTGCCAGCACGGTTTGGGGGGGCACTGAAGCTTTCTTT | CASTVWGGTEAFF
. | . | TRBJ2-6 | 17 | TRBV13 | TGTGCCAGCAGCTTAGACAGGAAGAGCTCTGGGGCCAACGTCCTGACTTTC | CASSLDRKSSGANVLTF
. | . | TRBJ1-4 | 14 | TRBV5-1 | TGCGCCAGCAGCTTGGAGGGGGCTAATGAAAAACTGTTTTTT | CASSLEGANEKLFF
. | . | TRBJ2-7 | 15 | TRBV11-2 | TGTGCCAGCAGCCTGGCCGGGGCCCTATCCTACGAGCAGTACTTC | CASSLAGALSYEQYF
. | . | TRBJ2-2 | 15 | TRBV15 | TGTGCCACCAGCAGAGATGGACTTTACACCGGGGAGCTGTTTTTT | CATSRDGLYTGELFF
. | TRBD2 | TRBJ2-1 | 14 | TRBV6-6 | TGTGCCAGCGGGGGGGACTCCACGTACAATGAGCAGTTCTTC | CASGGDSTYNEQFF
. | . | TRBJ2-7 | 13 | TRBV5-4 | TGTGCCAGCAGCCGGGACGGGGTCGGCGAGCAGTACTTC | CASSRDGVGEQYF
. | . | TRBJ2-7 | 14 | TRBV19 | TGTGCCAGTAGCCAGGACATCAGCTCCTACGAGCAGTACTTC | CASSQDISSYEQYF
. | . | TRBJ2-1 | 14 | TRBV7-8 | TGTGCCAGCAGCTTGCCTAGCGAAAACAATGAGCAGTTCTTC | CASSLPSENNEQFF
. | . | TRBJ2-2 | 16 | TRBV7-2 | TGTGCCAGCAGCGCCGAGAGGCGTTCGAACACCGGGGAGCTGTTTTTT | CASSAERRSNTGELFF
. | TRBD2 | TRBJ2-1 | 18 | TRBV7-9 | TGTGCCGGCCCCCGGTGGATCCAACTAGCGGGAGAATCGAATGAGCAGTTCTTC | CAGPRWIQLAGESNEQFF
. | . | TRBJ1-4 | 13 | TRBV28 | TGTGCCAGCATGGAGCGGATTAATGAAAAACTGTTTTTT | CASMERINEKLFF
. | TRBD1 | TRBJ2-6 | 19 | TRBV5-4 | TGTGCCAGCAGCTTGGTGGACAGGTACCGAGGCTCTGGGGCCAACGTCCTGACTTTC | CASSLVDRYRGSGANVLTF